These T cell receptor beta chains were read from a single sample in a study of CD8 T cells in Susac syndrome. From the immunoSEQ multiplex PCR reads, TCRdb called clonotypes with MiXCR, one entry per CDR3 protein. Of about 94,000 distinct CDR3 sequences listed, around 94% were seen once; the top ten hold about 0.28%. Specimen: CD4+ T cells from PBMCs. The receptor source for this set is a human donor with Susac syndrome. Both conserved end residues are part of each CDR3. The order of the fields is J gene, V gene, clone size, D gene, CDR3 DNA, CDR3 protein. The D gene is left open where the match is weak. Clone size appears in some rows only: once, few, many, or a class for an expanded clone.

TRBJ2-5,TRBV11-2,.,.,TGTGCCAGCAGCGGACTCCGAAGGGGGAGGTTGGAGACCCAGTACTTC,CASSGLRRGRLETQYF
TRBJ2-6,TRBV7-9,.,.,TGTGCCAGCAGCTTCTTACCCTCTGGGGCCAACGTCCTGACTTTC,CASSFLPSGANVLTF
TRBJ2-3,TRBV10-1,.,.,TGCGCCAGCAGTGCTAGGGGAGCACGTACGCAGTATTTT,CASSARGARTQYF
TRBJ2-5,TRBV12-3/TRBV12-4,.,TRBD2,TGTGCCAGCAGTTTAGGGGGGACTAGCGCTGGGGAGACCCAGTACTTC,CASSLGGTSAGETQYF
TRBJ2-7,TRBV20-1,.,.,TGCAGTCCCGCAGGAGGGAGCTCCTACGAGCAGTACTTC,CSPAGGSSYEQYF
TRBJ2-1,TRBV3-1,.,.,TGTGCCAGCAGCCAAGTCGGCAATGAGCAGTTCTTC,CASSQVGNEQFF
TRBJ2-1,TRBV2,.,.,TGTGCCAGCAGTGATAGCGGTTCCTACAATGAGCAGTTCTTC,CASSDSGSYNEQFF
TRBJ1-1,TRBV6-5,.,.,TGTGCCAGCAGTTATAGGCGTTCGTGGGGGAACACTGAAGCTTTCTTT,CASSYRRSWGNTEAFF
TRBJ2-3,TRBV12-3/TRBV12-4,.,TRBD1,TGTGCCAGCAGTTTTACAGGGGGCACAGATACGCAGTATTTT,CASSFTGGTDTQYF
TRBJ2-5,TRBV7-2,.,TRBD2,TGTGCCAGCAGCGGTCAGACGGGGGGGATGGAGACCCAGTACTTC,CASSGQTGGMETQYF
TRBJ1-1,TRBV4-3,.,TRBD1,TGCGCCAGCAGCCAAGGTCTACAGGGGGGAAACACTGAAGCTTTCTTT,CASSQGLQGGNTEAFF
TRBJ1-2,TRBV6-5,.,.,TGTGCCAGCAGTTACTCGGGGGATACGGGCTACACCTTC,CASSYSGDTGYTF
TRBJ1-5,TRBV6-5,once,.,TGTGCCAGCAGTTTTTCACGCGGGACGCCCCAGCATTTT,CASSFSRGTPQHF
TRBJ1-5,TRBV30,.,.,TGTGCCTGGTCCGGGGGGAACGATCAGCCCCAGCATTTT,CAWSGGNDQPQHF
TRBJ2-2,TRBV5-1,.,TRBD1,TGCGCCAGCAGCTTGGTGGGACAGGGGGGCACCGGGGAGCTGTTTTTT,CASSLVGQGGTGELFF
TRBJ1-2,TRBV21-1,.,.,TGTGCCAGCAGCACAAGACAGGCCTATGGCTACACCTTC,CASSTRQAYGYTF
TRBJ1-5,TRBV15,.,.,TGTGCCACCAGCAGAGTGTGGGACCGTCTTACAGCGGAGCCCCAGCATTTT,CATSRVWDRLTAEPQHF
TRBJ2-2,TRBV29-1,.,.,TGCAGCGTAAGATATAAGACAGGAGACACCGGGGAGCTGTTTTTT,CSVRYKTGDTGELFF
TRBJ1-1,TRBV12-3/TRBV12-4,.,.,TGTGCCAGCACCTCGGGGGTTTTGGCTGAAGCTTTCTTT,CASTSGVLAEAFF
TRBJ2-5,TRBV14,.,TRBD2,TGTGCCAGCAGCCCACCCTGGGAAACTAGCGGGGGGGCTCGGCAAGAGACCCAGTACTTC,CASSPPWETSGGARQETQYF
TRBJ2-7,TRBV19,.,.,TGTGCCAGACACAGATCCTCCTACGAGCAGTACTTC,CARHRSSYEQYF
TRBJ1-5,TRBV9,.,.,TGTGCCAGCAGCCCCCAAGGCCACCCGGGTCAGCCCCAGCATTTT,CASSPQGHPGQPQHF
TRBJ2-6,TRBV2,.,.,TGTGCCAGCGCGCCTTTCTCTGGGGCCAACGTCCTGACTTTC,CASAPFSGANVLTF
TRBJ2-7,TRBV18,.,.,TGTGCCAGCTCACCTTCGACAGGGGACTACTACGAGCAGTACTTC,CASSPSTGDYYEQYF
TRBJ1-3,TRBV9,few,.,TGTGCCAGCAGTGTAACTGACTCTGGAAACACCATATATTTT,CASSVTDSGNTIYF
TRBJ2-7,TRBV3-1,.,.,TGTGCCAGCAGCCAAGAGGCCATTACCTACGAGCAGTACTTC,CASSQEAITYEQYF
TRBJ1-2,TRBV9,.,.,TGTGCCAGCAAGGGTAATGGCTACACCTTC,CASKGNGYTF
TRBJ1-2,TRBV28,.,.,TGTGCCAGCAGACAGGACTATGGCTACACCTTC,CASRQDYGYTF
TRBJ2-7,TRBV18,.,TRBD1,TGTGCCAGCTCACCCCGGGACAGGTTAGAATCCTACGAGCAGTACTTC,CASSPRDRLESYEQYF